A selection of T cell receptor beta chains follows, all from one sample in a study of T cells in Graves' hyperthyroidism and ophthalmopathy. One entry per CDR3 protein, called by TCRdb with MiXCR from the multiplex PCR reads. The table has approximately 530,000 distinct CDR3 sequences, roughly 17% seen once. Specimen: blood. All receptors come from a young woman with Graves' hyperthyroidism. Both conserved end residues are part of each CDR3. Each record gives: D gene, J gene, V gene, clone size, CDR3 protein, CDR3 DNA. D genes are given only for firm matches. Some rows have no size entry. The others give once, few or many, or a class for an expanded clone.

d_gene: TRBD2
j_gene: TRBJ2-1
v_gene: TRBV28
abundance: once
CDR3aa: CASSVTSGLAGGNEQFF
CDR3nt: TGTGCCAGCAGTGTAACCTCGGGACTAGCGGGGGGCAATGAGCAGTTCTTC

d_gene: -
j_gene: TRBJ2-1
v_gene: TRBV20-1
abundance: many
CDR3aa: CSEIGSQSSYNEQFF
CDR3nt: TGCAGTGAAATAGGGTCACAGAGCTCCTACAATGAGCAGTTCTTC

d_gene: TRBD1
j_gene: TRBJ2-4
v_gene: TRBV6-2/TRBV6-3
abundance: many
CDR3aa: CASSETGTANIQYF
CDR3nt: TGTGCCAGCAGTGAAACCGGGACAGCAAACATTCAGTACTTC

d_gene: -
j_gene: TRBJ1-5
v_gene: TRBV19
abundance: -
CDR3aa: CASSMGIWFPQHF
CDR3nt: TGTGCCAGTAGTATGGGGATTTGGTTCCCCCAGCATTTT

d_gene: -
j_gene: TRBJ1-5
v_gene: TRBV5-4
abundance: -
CDR3aa: CASSFAGGGPQHF
CDR3nt: TGTGCCAGCAGCTTTGCTGGGGGCGGGCCCCAGCATTTT

d_gene: TRBD1
j_gene: TRBJ2-3
v_gene: TRBV24-1
abundance: many
CDR3aa: CATSDRQGSDTDTQYF
CDR3nt: TGTGCCACCAGTGACCGACAGGGATCCGACACAGATACGCAGTATTTT

d_gene: -
j_gene: TRBJ2-7
v_gene: TRBV2
abundance: -
CDR3aa: CASSDQGPDSYEQYF
CDR3nt: TGTGCCAGCAGTGACCAGGGACCGGACTCCTACGAGCAGTACTTC

d_gene: -
j_gene: TRBJ2-1
v_gene: TRBV6-2/TRBV6-3
abundance: many
CDR3aa: CASSYNSDYNEQFF
CDR3nt: TGTGCCAGCAGTTATAACTCAGACTACAATGAGCAGTTCTTC

d_gene: TRBD2
j_gene: TRBJ2-1
v_gene: TRBV7-3
abundance: many
CDR3aa: CASSSAGGLNEQFF
CDR3nt: TGTGCCAGCAGCTCGGCGGGGGGGCTCAATGAGCAGTTCTTC

d_gene: TRBD2
j_gene: TRBJ2-7
v_gene: TRBV20-1
abundance: many
CDR3aa: CSAPTQRGAYEQYF
CDR3nt: TGCAGTGCCCCTACCCAGCGGGGGGCCTACGAGCAGTACTTC

d_gene: -
j_gene: TRBJ2-7
v_gene: TRBV12-3/TRBV12-4
abundance: -
CDR3aa: CASSPSDGYEQYF
CDR3nt: TGTGCCAGCAGTCCCTCGGACGGTTACGAGCAGTACTTC

d_gene: -
j_gene: TRBJ1-4
v_gene: TRBV18
abundance: -
CDR3aa: CASSRQGTNEKLFF
CDR3nt: TGTGCCAGCTCACGCCAGGGGACTAATGAAAAACTGTTTTTT

d_gene: -
j_gene: TRBJ2-1
v_gene: TRBV19
abundance: -
CDR3aa: CASSLNGGAFDEQFF
CDR3nt: TGTGCCAGTAGTTTAAATGGGGGAGCCTTTGATGAGCAGTTCTTC

d_gene: -
j_gene: TRBJ1-1
v_gene: TRBV19
abundance: few
CDR3aa: CASSIGGKGTEAFF
CDR3nt: TGTGCCAGTAGTATTGGAGGAAAGGGTACTGAAGCTTTCTTT

d_gene: -
j_gene: TRBJ2-7
v_gene: TRBV28
abundance: many
CDR3aa: CASSPTPGGPAPSYEQYF
CDR3nt: TGTGCCAGCAGTCCCACTCCTGGGGGGCCCGCTCCCTCCTACGAGCAGTACTTC

d_gene: -
j_gene: TRBJ1-3
v_gene: TRBV7-9
abundance: few
CDR3aa: CASSFRVSGNTIYF
CDR3nt: TGTGCCAGCAGCTTTAGGGTCTCTGGAAACACCATATATTTT

d_gene: -
j_gene: TRBJ2-3
v_gene: TRBV5-6
abundance: -
CDR3aa: CASSLAGRVADTQYF
CDR3nt: TGTGCCAGCAGCTTGGCCGGCAGGGTTGCAGATACGCAGTATTTT

d_gene: -
j_gene: TRBJ1-4
v_gene: TRBV28
abundance: few
CDR3aa: CASSPRGDANEKLFF
CDR3nt: TGTGCCAGCAGTCCTCGAGGGGACGCTAATGAAAAACTGTTTTTT

d_gene: -
j_gene: TRBJ1-2
v_gene: TRBV5-1
abundance: -
CDR3aa: CASRSVGPYGYTF
CDR3nt: TGCGCCAGCCGCTCGGTCGGGCCCTATGGCTACACCTTC

d_gene: -
j_gene: TRBJ2-7
v_gene: TRBV12-5
abundance: -
CDR3aa: CASGTDGTSYEQYF
CDR3nt: TGTGCTAGTGGAACGGACGGCACCTCCTACGAGCAGTACTTC

d_gene: TRBD1
j_gene: TRBJ1-6
v_gene: TRBV6-1
abundance: -
CDR3aa: CASTVTGAGNSPLHF
CDR3nt: TGTGCCAGCACCGTTACAGGGGCAGGCAATTCACCCCTCCACTTT

d_gene: TRBD1
j_gene: TRBJ1-1
v_gene: TRBV6-4
abundance: -
CDR3aa: CANSETDRETEAFF
CDR3nt: TGTGCCAACAGTGAAACGGACAGGGAAACTGAAGCTTTCTTT

d_gene: -
j_gene: TRBJ2-3
v_gene: TRBV3-1
abundance: many
CDR3aa: CASSQVGAATDTQYF
CDR3nt: TGTGCCAGCAGCCAAGTAGGGGCTGCCACAGATACGCAGTATTTT

d_gene: -
j_gene: TRBJ1-5
v_gene: TRBV29-1
abundance: many
CDR3aa: CSVATGNQPQHF
CDR3nt: TGCAGCGTTGCGACAGGCAATCAGCCCCAGCATTTT

d_gene: TRBD1
j_gene: TRBJ1-1
v_gene: TRBV12-3/TRBV12-4
abundance: few
CDR3aa: CASSLPVGTGVDTEAFF
CDR3nt: TGTGCCAGCAGTTTACCAGTCGGGACAGGGGTGGACACTGAAGCTTTCTTT

d_gene: TRBD2
j_gene: TRBJ2-1
v_gene: TRBV7-3
abundance: -
CDR3aa: CASSSQAGKSYNEQFF
CDR3nt: TGTGCCAGCAGCTCGCAAGCGGGGAAATCCTACAATGAGCAGTTCTTC

d_gene: TRBD2
j_gene: TRBJ2-5
v_gene: TRBV3-1
abundance: many
CDR3aa: CASSQAPSGRAQETQYF
CDR3nt: TGTGCCAGCAGCCAGGCGCCTAGCGGGAGGGCCCAAGAGACCCAGTACTTC

d_gene: -
j_gene: TRBJ2-5
v_gene: TRBV5-1
abundance: -
CDR3aa: CASSLDISVEETQYF
CDR3nt: TGCGCCAGCAGCTTGGACATTAGCGTAGAAGAGACCCAGTACTTC

d_gene: TRBD2
j_gene: TRBJ2-1
v_gene: TRBV7-2
abundance: many
CDR3aa: CASSLAGGGPHYNEQFF
CDR3nt: TGTGCCAGCAGCTTAGCGGGCGGGGGGCCTCACTACAATGAGCAGTTCTTC

d_gene: TRBD2
j_gene: TRBJ2-7
v_gene: TRBV2
abundance: -
CDR3aa: CVTGTSGRSYEQYF
CDR3nt: TGTGTCACCGGGACTAGCGGGAGATCCTACGAGCAGTACTTC

d_gene: TRBD2
j_gene: TRBJ2-1
v_gene: TRBV12-3/TRBV12-4
abundance: -
CDR3aa: CASSLNPGLAGGSYNEQFF
CDR3nt: TGTGCCAGCAGTTTGAACCCCGGACTAGCGGGAGGCTCCTACAATGAGCAGTTCTTC

d_gene: -
j_gene: TRBJ1-3
v_gene: TRBV4-2
abundance: few
CDR3aa: CASSQEDRSGNTIYF
CDR3nt: TGTGCCAGCAGCCAAGAGGACCGCTCTGGAAACACCATATATTTT

d_gene: TRBD1
j_gene: TRBJ2-7
v_gene: TRBV29-1
abundance: few
CDR3aa: CSYRDRTYQQYF
CDR3nt: TGCAGCTACCGGGACAGAACCTACCAGCAGTACTTC

d_gene: TRBD1
j_gene: TRBJ1-1
v_gene: TRBV4-1
abundance: -
CDR3aa: CASSPTTGWGNTEAFF
CDR3nt: TGCGCCAGCAGCCCAACGACAGGGTGGGGTAACACTGAAGCTTTCTTT

d_gene: TRBD2
j_gene: TRBJ2-5
v_gene: TRBV6-2/TRBV6-3
abundance: few
CDR3aa: CASSPGTSLQETQYF
CDR3nt: TGTGCCAGCAGTCCCGGGACTAGCCTCCAAGAGACCCAGTACTTC

d_gene: TRBD2
j_gene: TRBJ2-3
v_gene: TRBV10-1
abundance: -
CDR3aa: CASSETSGTSGADTQYF
CDR3nt: TGCGCCAGCAGTGAGACATCCGGGACTAGCGGGGCAGATACGCAGTATTTT

d_gene: -
j_gene: TRBJ2-7
v_gene: TRBV11-3
abundance: -
CDR3aa: CASSPLGAGLGYEQYF
CDR3nt: TGTGCCAGCAGCCCCCTAGGCGCGGGGCTTGGGTACGAGCAGTACTTC

d_gene: TRBD1
j_gene: TRBJ1-5
v_gene: TRBV9
abundance: few
CDR3aa: CASGTGGLQPQHF
CDR3nt: TGTGCCAGCGGGACAGGGGGTTTACAGCCCCAGCATTTT

d_gene: -
j_gene: TRBJ1-6
v_gene: TRBV6-1
abundance: many
CDR3aa: CASRDGSSYNSPLHF
CDR3nt: TGTGCCAGCAGGGACGGGAGCTCCTATAATTCACCCCTCCACTTT

d_gene: -
j_gene: TRBJ2-5
v_gene: TRBV6-2/TRBV6-3
abundance: -
CDR3aa: CASSYDWGGETQYF
CDR3nt: TGTGCCAGCAGTTACGATTGGGGTGGCGAGACCCAGTACTTC

d_gene: -
j_gene: TRBJ2-3
v_gene: TRBV19
abundance: -
CDR3aa: CASSISVTDTQYF
CDR3nt: TGTGCCAGTAGTATTTCCGTTACAGATACGCAGTATTTT

d_gene: -
j_gene: TRBJ2-5
v_gene: TRBV3-1
abundance: many
CDR3aa: CASSQRTDIQETQYF
CDR3nt: TGTGCCAGCAGCCAAAGGACAGATATCCAAGAGACCCAGTACTTC

d_gene: TRBD1
j_gene: TRBJ2-7
v_gene: TRBV18
abundance: few
CDR3aa: CASSRDRNHEQYF
CDR3nt: TGTGCCAGCTCACGGGACAGGAACCACGAGCAGTACTTC

d_gene: -
j_gene: TRBJ2-1
v_gene: TRBV12-3/TRBV12-4
abundance: many
CDR3aa: CASMLYEQFF
CDR3nt: TGTGCCAGTATGCTCTATGAGCAGTTCTTC

d_gene: TRBD1
j_gene: TRBJ1-5
v_gene: TRBV6-1
abundance: many
CDR3aa: CASRPRDRGSNQPQHF
CDR3nt: TGTGCCAGCAGGCCCCGGGACAGGGGCAGCAATCAGCCCCAGCATTTT